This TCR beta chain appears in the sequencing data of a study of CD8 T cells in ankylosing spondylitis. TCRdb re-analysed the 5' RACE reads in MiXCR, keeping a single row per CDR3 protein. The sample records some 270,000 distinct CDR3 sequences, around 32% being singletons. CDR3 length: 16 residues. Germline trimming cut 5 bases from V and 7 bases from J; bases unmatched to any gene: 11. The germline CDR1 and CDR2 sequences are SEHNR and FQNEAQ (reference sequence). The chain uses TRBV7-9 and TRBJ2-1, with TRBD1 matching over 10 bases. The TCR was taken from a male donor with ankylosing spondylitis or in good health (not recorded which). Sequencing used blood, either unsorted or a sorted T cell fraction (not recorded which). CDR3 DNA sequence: TGTGCCAGCAGCGCCTCCGGGACAGGGGAGGGAAATGAGCAGTTCTTC. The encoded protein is CASSASGTGEGNEQFF.